This T cell receptor (beta chain) was retrieved from a study of cytomegalovirus exposure and HLA in healthy donors. Study outcomes and limitations: It is likely that the observed cluster of highly shared sequence variants was a sequencing artifact.

In regard to this clone: Its antigen remains unknown.

The PCR employed 60 Vbeta primers together with 13 Jbeta primers. The table came from immunoSEQ multiplex PCR; TCRdb's copy has only in-frame clones and leaves some out. The specimen's table records just over 50,000 clones. The source is a woman aged 55-70 years in good health and CMV-seropositive. Input material: PBMCs.

The DNA for the CDR3 is TGTGCCAGCAGGGGTTCAGGGGAATACGAGCAGTACTTC. Amino acid sequence: CASRGSGEYEQYF. The chain recombines TRBV6-5 with TRBJ2-7; weak D call: TRBD1 (6 bases). The CDR3 contains 13 residues. The germline V gene has CDR1 MNHEY and CDR2 SVGAGI. The germline V and J ends were trimmed by 6 bases and 4 bases, with 13 bases remaining between them.